Included here is one T cell receptor (beta chain) sequence, with context. The specificity of this receptor is unknown. No per-base quality is available; no much larger clone lies one base away. The data originate from a study of blood T cell repertoires in COVID-19 (dated by TCRdb to about 2020). Background for the entire study: The collaborator samples originated in the United States, Italy and Spain and spanned the acute and convalescent phases of COVID-19. Samples were obtained from the ongoing ImmuneRACE study (first 160 participants) and from 1,254 subjects provided by 6 global collaborators. A freely available public database, intended as a resource for researchers studying the immune response to SARS-CoV-2, is where the repertoires were released. Where available, HLA class I and class II types were obtained from metadata supplied by the sample provider rather than from assay-based typing. Subjects who had been exposed to COVID-19, were actively infected with it, or had recovered from it provided the deeply sampled blood TCRbeta repertoires that made up the dataset. A de-identified subject ID, COVID-19 status, age in years and sex were almost always included in the sample metadata. The prospective study material was composed of cDNA or gDNA derived from T cells, B-cell-depleted T cells, or PBMCs.

TCRbeta CDR3 regions were amplified from genomic DNA using the immunoSEQ Assay, a bias-controlled multiplex PCR. Under the source paper's analysis protocol: The number of nucleated cells in each sample was estimated from the amplification of reference gene primers within the assay. To quantify the absolute abundance of each unique TCRbeta CDR3 rearrangement, sequence reads were collapsed and filtered. For each sample, productive Simpson clonality was calculated by taking the square root of Simpson's diversity index across productive rearrangements. In TCRdb, the immuneACCESS table is reduced to in-frame sequences with V and J assigned. These tables do not hold every clone; where another copy was compared, an unresolved V gene accounts for under half, and the others remain unexplained. V, J and clone size reflect that table, while D and trimming were determined from the DNA. The sample table shows roughly 240,000 clones, and approximately 85% are seen once. Of the sample, 9.1% is held by the ten largest clones.

In the prospective study, participants were about 18 to 95 years old, resided in approximately 25 geographic areas of the United States, and were enrolled through a virtual design. In the prospective study, participants were assigned to cohorts based on the clinical history participants reported in a screening survey and a study questionnaire. In the prospective study, mobile phlebotomists collected whole blood, serum and a nasopharyngeal or oropharyngeal swab from each participant. Over an approximately two-month period, participants in the prospective study had the option of providing additional blood draws and questionnaires. Prospective study blood samples were shipped either frozen or at room temperature before DNA extraction. From V the trimming removes 0 bases and from J it removes 2 bases, while the gene matches leave 6 bases of the junction unaccounted for. CDR1 and CDR2 (MNHNS, SASEGT) derive from the germline V gene. The CDR3, cysteine through phenylalanine, is 16 amino acids long. The retained sequence is limited to the CDR3, 48 bases, with the frame set at the first base.

Study-wide findings and limitations: How much clinical and demographic metadata was included differed by source and by participant, and the metadata was provided uncurated.

Sequenced sample: PBMCs or T cells enriched from blood (not recorded which). Recombination linked TRBV6-1 to TRBJ1-2, and 7 junction bases match TRBD1. This TCR was sampled from a woman between 45 and 65 years old with acute COVID-19. The base sequence is TGTGCCAGCAGTGAAGCGTTACAGGGGATCAACTATGGCTACACCTTC. The translation is CASSEALQGINYGYTF.